The T cell receptor (beta chain) described here comes from a study of Ad26.COV2.S vaccination and SARS-CoV-2 variants. Study-wide context: Participants got Ad26.COV2.S intramuscularly, once or twice 56 days apart.

The data were produced by immunoSEQ multiplex PCR, yet TCRdb's version contains in-frame clones alone and is incomplete. The sample lists around 300,000 clones; roughly 89% were seen once. Treatment indicated: roughly 20 received Ad26.COV2.S at low or high dose, single or two shots; about 5 received placebo; per-sample allocation not given. Samples analyzed were those drawn on day 63 after the first vaccine or placebo injection. Study-wide findings and caveats: Total responses of T cells may have been underestimated by the analyses of TCR breadth and depth.

A word on this clone: Its antigen is currently unknown.

This clonotype was obtained from a person between 18 and 59 years old who received the Ad26.COV2.S COVID-19 vaccine or a placebo. This material consisted of peripheral blood, taken in a trial of Ad26.COV2.S vaccine versus placebo.

The CDR3 nucleotides read TGTGCCAGCAGTTTGAAGGCTAGCGGAGCTTACGAGCAGTACTTC. Translation: CASSLKASGAYEQYF. V is TRBV27 and J is TRBJ2-7; 7 bases agree with TRBD2. V lost 3 bases to trimming and J lost 4 bases; unmatched junction nucleotides: 9. Germline CDR1 MNHEY, CDR2 SMNVEV (reference sequence). This CDR3 comprises 15 residues.